A single sample gave rise to the 20 T cell receptor beta chains below, sequenced in a study of blood T cells in healthy people across ages. For the second PCR, which ran for roughly 6 to 12 cycles, a sample-barcoded 5' primer and a J-beta primer mix were used. MiXCR, run by TCRdb on the 5' RACE reads, gives a single entry per CDR3 protein. The table records 1.5 million or so distinct CDR3 sequences, 42% of them present only once. Sequences were obtained from blood. Receptors originate from a woman aged 18-35 years in good health.

The rearrangement joins TRBV24-1 to TRBJ2-5; 9 bases are a match to TRBD1. The J call may be faulty, since TRBJ2-7 better matches the DNA end. Germline V gene lookup returns CDR1 KGHDR and CDR2 SFDVKD. The CDR3 extends over 14 amino acids. The CDR3 spells CATSDGRTGAEQYF. CDR3 in DNA: TGTGCCACCAGTGATGGACGGACAGGGGCCGAGCAGTACTTC.

J is TRBJ2-3 and V is TRBV5-1, with D possibly matching TRBD2 (5 bases). The CDR3 is 14 amino acids. Trimming stripped 4 bases from V and 3 bases from J, with 12 bases between. Per germline, CDR1 SGHRS and CDR2 YFSETQ. CDR3 loop: CASSQQGGTDTQYF. CDR3 DNA: TGCGCCAGCAGCCAACAAGGAGGAACAGATACGCAGTATTTT.

The gene calls are TRBV20-1 and TRBJ2-7; D may correspond to TRBD1 or TRBD2 (5 bases each). Looked up from germline, CDR1 is DFQATT and CDR2 is SNEGSKA (reference sequence). Trimming took off 5 bases at V and 6 bases at J, with 17 bases between the two ends. The CDR3 sequence is 13 residues long. CDR3 nucleotides: TGCAGTGCTCTCCCCGGGACCTCCCTCGAGCAGTACTTC. Translation: CSALPGTSLEQYF.

This clonotype showed up just once. This chain joins TRBV9 and TRBJ2-1; no firm D call. The V gene lost 0 bases and the J gene lost 5 bases, with 3 bases spanning the gap. This CDR3 comprises 12 residues. CDR1 is SGDLS, CDR2 YYNGEE, per germline. CDR3 DNA sequence: TGTGCCAGCAGCGTAGCTCACAATGAGCAGTTCTTC. Its protein is CASSVAHNEQFF.

This sequence joins TRBV10-3 and TRBJ2-4; D not certain. Trimming took 8 bases from V and 3 from J, leaving 26 bases between them. Germline CDR1 ENHRY, CDR2 SYGVKD. The CDR3 has 18 amino acids. CDR3: CAIQFKQISLFDKNIQYF. Here the CDR3 DNA reads TGTGCCATCCAGTTTAAACAGATCTCCTTGTTCGACAAAAACATTCAGTACTTC.

The gene calls are TRBV5-1 and TRBJ2-5; 7 bases map to TRBD1. Per the germline V gene, CDR1 is SGHRS and CDR2 is YFSETQ. The trim removed 0 bases at V and 4 bases at J, leaving 3 bases unmatched. The CDR3 extends over 14 amino acids. CDR3 in amino acids: CASSLARTGETQYF. The CDR3 nucleotides read TGCGCCAGCAGCTTGGCAAGGACAGGAGAGACCCAGTACTTC.

This clonotype has just a few counts. The CDR3 region has the DNA TGTGCCAGCAGTCCTTGGGGGGCCACTAACTATGGCTACACCTTC. Translating it yields CASSPWGATNYGYTF. The chain combines TRBV6-6 with TRBJ1-2; perhaps TRBD1 as D (6 bases). Germline assignment: CDR1 MNHNY and CDR2 SVGAGI (reference sequence). V was trimmed by 5 bases and J by 0 bases, leaving 13 bases between them. The CDR3 has 15 amino acids.

The chain combines TRBV27 with TRBJ1-4; D is unresolved. The CDR3 totals 13 residues. V was clipped by 8 bases and J by 4 bases, with 11 bases between them. Germline CDR1 and CDR2: MNHEY and SMNVEV (reference sequence). CDR3 sequence (DNA): TGTGCCAGCGGTGGCCGGGGTAATGAAAAACTGTTTTTT. Amino acids: CASGGRGNEKLFF.

The chain recombines TRBV5-1 with TRBJ2-1, with 14 positions matching TRBD2. Trimming cost V 6 bases and J 8 bases; bases outside gene matches: 4. Germline V CDR1 and CDR2: SGHRS, YFSETQ. This CDR3 comprises 14 residues. The CDR3 here is CASTLTSGGDEQFF. DNA of the CDR3: TGCGCCAGCACCCTGACTAGCGGGGGGGATGAGCAGTTCTTC.

On this clonotype itself: Its ends do not fully match the called genes, so a read error is possible. The chain uses TRBV20-1 and TRBJ1-2; D gene uncertain. CDR1 is DFQATT and CDR2 is SNEGSKA in the germline V gene (reference sequence). The CDR3 loop spans 16 amino acids. The DNA of the CDR3 is TGCAGTGCCAGAGATAGCACCCCGGGTCATACCTATGGCTACACCTTC. Translation: CSARDSTPGHTYGYTF.

This rearrangement joins TRBV2 to TRBJ1-2, with D unclear. V lost 7 bases and J lost 3, with 18 bases in between. The CDR3 covers 15 residues. Germline V gene lookup returns CDR1 SNHLY and CDR2 FYNNEI. CDR3 bases: TGTGCCAGCATCCGACGGGCGCATCTGGACTATGGCTACACCTTC. Amino acid sequence: CASIRRAHLDYGYTF.

On this clonotype: A much more abundant neighbour one base away suggests this may be a read error. The chain recombines TRBV4-1 with TRBJ2-1, with no clear D. V was cut by 4 bases and J by 4 bases, with 14 bases left in between. CDR1 is MGHRA, CDR2 YSYEKL, per germline. This CDR3 is 15 amino acids long. The CDR3 DNA follows: TGCGCCAGCAGCCTGGTGAGCTCCCAATACAATGAGCAGTTCTTC. Translation gives CASSLVSSQYNEQFF.

The rearrangement links TRBV9 to TRBJ2-5; 11 bases fit TRBD2. The length of the CDR3 is 17 residues. Per germline, CDR1 SGDLS and CDR2 YYNGEE. V shed 0 bases, J shed 1 base, and the junction held 5 bases outside the gene matches. CDR3 region: CASSVASGGIFQETQYF. CDR3 nucleotides: TGTGCCAGCAGCGTAGCTAGCGGGGGGATATTCCAAGAGACCCAGTACTTC.

The table lists this clonotype with a few counts. The chain carries TRBV6-2 or TRBV6-3 and TRBJ2-3; 7 positions match TRBD1. V lost 6 bases and J lost 5; bases outside the gene matches: 5. The CDR3 consists of 13 residues. Germline CDR1 reads MNHEY; CDR2 reads SVGEGT. This CDR3 reads CASRRQGIDTQYF. For the CDR3, the DNA is TGTGCCAGCAGGAGACAGGGTATAGATACGCAGTATTTT.

The J gene is TRBJ2-5, the V gene TRBV2; D ambiguous. The DNA end favors TRBJ2-1, so the J call may be wrong. The CDR3 consists of 16 residues. Looked up from germline, CDR1 is SNHLY and CDR2 is FYNNEI. CDR3 DNA: TGTGCCAGCAGTGAAGCCCCCCCGGTAATCCAAGAGACCCAGTTCTTC. This codes for CASSEAPPVIQETQFF.

This clonotype has just a few counts. The chain employs TRBV7-9 and TRBJ1-2; 12 bases are a match to TRBD1. Germline-derived CDR1 and CDR2 are SEHNR and FQNEAQ (reference sequence). The V and J ends lost 6 bases and 3 bases, in that order; junction bases with no gene match: 11. The CDR3 has 17 residues. Here the CDR3 DNA reads TGTGCCAGCAGACGTTCCGGGACAGGGGGCGTCGACTATGGCTACACCTTC. It yields the protein CASRRSGTGGVDYGYTF.

The chain employs TRBV24-1 and TRBJ2-5, with TRBD2 matching over 11 bases. Germline V gives CDR1 KGHDR, CDR2 SFDVKD. The CDR3 totals 18 residues. The J segment lost 11 bases and the V segment lost 0 bases, leaving 16 bases of the junction unmatched. The CDR3 loop is CATSDLRGLAEFYNEQYF. The CDR3 DNA follows: TGTGCCACCAGTGATTTGAGGGGACTAGCGGAATTTTACAATGAGCAGTACTTC.

This clonotype showed up just a few times. The chain combines TRBV7-2 with TRBJ2-7; TRBD2 aligns across 8 bases. The CDR3 runs 18 residues. V lost 5 bases to trimming and J lost 0 bases; unmatched junction nucleotides: 15. Germline values: CDR1 SGHTA, CDR2 FQGNSA. CDR3 amino acids: CASSTRPVAGTFSYEQYF. CDR3 sequence (DNA): TGTGCCAGCAGCACGAGACCCGTAGCGGGGACTTTCTCCTACGAGCAGTACTTC.

This clonotype has a single count. V and J are TRBV10-3 and TRBJ1-2; D unclear. There are 14 residues in the CDR3. Germline-derived CDR1 and CDR2 are ENHRY and SYGVKD. V lost 0 bases, J lost 6 bases, and 11 bases lay in between. The chain's CDR3 is CAISESTVSDGYTF. The CDR3 DNA sequence: TGTGCCATCAGTGAGTCAACCGTTTCAGATGGCTACACCTTC.

This clonotype showed up just a few times. The rearrangement links TRBV5-1 to TRBJ1-1, with D hard to call. Looked up from germline, CDR1 is SGHRS and CDR2 is YFSETQ. The CDR3 extends over 14 amino acids. Trimming shortened V by 0 bases and J by 6 bases, and 12 bases separated the two germline ends. CDR3 sequence: CASSLVRVGSEAFF. In DNA, the CDR3 is TGCGCCAGCAGCTTGGTAAGGGTCGGGTCTGAAGCTTTCTTT.